The 30 T cell receptor beta chains below come from one sample, sequenced in a study of CD8 T cells in Susac syndrome (dated by TCRdb to between 2019 and 2020). Libraries came from the immunoSEQ multiplex PCR assay. RNA was extracted using the RNeasy kit, and roughly 0.5 to 1 ug of the RNA was reverse transcribed with random hexamers. TCRdb cleaned the public reads at Q25 with fastp, built clones with MiXCR and kept in-frame beta chains. Rows merge per CDR3 protein into single entries with the most common DNA and genes. The sample profile shows nearly 110,000 distinct CDR3 sequences; around 94% of them were found once. Jointly, the top ten make up about 0.41% of the sample. Sequenced input: CD8+ T cells from PBMCs. The receptor source for this set is a human donor with Susac syndrome.

This rearrangement joins TRBV12-3 or TRBV12-4 to TRBJ2-7; no firm D call. This CDR3 has 13 residues. Trimming left V 5 bases short and J 4 bases short, with 12 bases between. For the CDR3, the DNA is TGTGCCAGCAGTCCCGTGGATAGTTACGAGCAGTACTTC. Encoded protein: CASSPVDSYEQYF.

This clonotype occurred once. V is TRBV25-1 and J is TRBJ2-5; D not certain. CDR1 and CDR2 from the germline V gene are MGHDK and SYGVNS. This CDR3 is built from 13 residues. V lost 3 bases and J 5 bases, leaving 10 bases between the germline ends. DNA for the CDR3: TGTGCCAGCAGTGAGGCCAGTGGGGAGACCCAGTACTTC. Amino acid sequence: CASSEASGETQYF.

V usage is TRBV12-3 or TRBV12-4 and J usage is TRBJ1-1, with D possibly matching TRBD1 (5 bases). The V gene lost 4 bases and the J gene lost 7 bases, with 22 bases spanning the gap. The CDR3 spans 16 residues. The CDR3, as DNA: TGTGCCAGCAGTTCCTTTGGGTCCGGGACCTTAGTTGAAGCTTTCTTT. Translating it yields CASSSFGSGTLVEAFF.

This chain joins TRBV6-2 or TRBV6-3 and TRBJ2-1; tentative D call: TRBD2 (6 bases). CDR3 length: 14 residues. V was clipped by 7 bases and J by 4 bases, with 14 bases between them. CDR1 is MNHEY, CDR2 SVGEGT, per germline. The DNA for the CDR3 is TGTGCCAGCACCGCAACCGGGACTTACAATGAGCAGTTCTTC. Encoded protein: CASTATGTYNEQFF.

This sequence joins TRBV9 and TRBJ2-5; 11 positions agree with TRBD2. The CDR3 loop spans 16 amino acids. With 4 bases clipped from V and 1 base from J, the junction kept 6 bases outside the gene matches. CDR1 and CDR2 (germline): SGDLS, YYNGEE. The CDR3 DNA reads as TGTGCCAGCAGCCCCGTAGCGGGGGGGCCCCAAGAGACCCAGTACTTC. Its protein is CASSPVAGGPQETQYF.

The chain combines TRBV4-1 with TRBJ2-2; D tentatively reads TRBD1 or TRBD2 (5 bases each). The length of the CDR3 is 13 residues. Trimming took off 0 bases at V and 12 bases at J, with 11 bases between the two ends. CDR1 is MGHRA, CDR2 YSYEKL, per germline. CDR3 sequence reads: CASSQDQKGQLFF. DNA for the CDR3: TGCGCCAGCAGCCAAGATCAGAAGGGACAGCTGTTTTTT.

The chain combines TRBV20-1 with TRBJ2-7, with D perhaps matching TRBD1 (6 bases). Germline CDR1 and CDR2: DFQATT and SNEGSKA (reference sequence). V lost 6 bases and J 4 bases, leaving 16 bases between the germline ends. This CDR3 spans 13 amino acids. The CDR3 protein is CSATWTDFYEQYF. The CDR3 DNA follows: TGCAGTGCCACTTGGACAGACTTTTACGAGCAGTACTTC.

This clonotype was observed a single time. The rearrangement joins TRBV20-1 to TRBJ2-6; no firm D call. The germline V and J ends were trimmed by 5 bases and 0 bases, with 20 bases remaining between them. The CDR3 length is 18 residues. Germline CDR1 reads DFQATT; CDR2 reads SNEGSKA (reference sequence). CDR3 region: CSARPGPEYNSGANVLTF. The CDR3 DNA sequence: TGCAGTGCTCGACCCGGCCCTGAATATAACTCTGGGGCCAACGTCCTGACTTTC.

The CDR3, as DNA: TGTGCCAGCAGCTCCCGGACAGAGGCGCAGTATTTT. Translating gives CASSSRTEAQYF. V is TRBV9 and J is TRBJ2-3; weak D call: TRBD1 (6 bases). Per germline, CDR1 SGDLS and CDR2 YYNGEE. The CDR3 totals 12 residues. Trimming cost V 4 bases and J 10 bases, with 13 bases left between them.

The chain combines TRBV7-2 with TRBJ2-7; no reliable D call. CDR1 is SGHTA and CDR2 is FQGNSA in the germline V gene. With 3 bases removed from V and 2 bases from J, the gap between germline ends came to 8 bases. The CDR3 covers 13 residues. The CDR3 bases are TGTGCCAGCAGCTTCGACAAAACCTACGAGCAGTACTTC. As protein: CASSFDKTYEQYF.

Only one count was recorded for this clonotype. CDR3 loop: CASSSMTGEYQETQYF. DNA of the CDR3: TGTGCCAGCAGCTCCATGACCGGGGAGTACCAAGAGACCCAGTACTTC. The chain couples TRBV5-4 to TRBJ2-5; tentative D call: TRBD2 (5 bases). CDR3 length equals 16 residues. Germline CDR1 is SGHNT and CDR2 is YYREEE (reference sequence). V was clipped by 3 bases and J by 0 bases, with 15 bases between them.

This clonotype was observed once. This chain joins TRBV29-1 and TRBJ2-5, with TRBD2 identical over 7 bases. The CDR3 is 14 residues long. CDR1 and CDR2 from the germline V gene are SQVTM and ANQGSEA. V shed 7 bases, J shed 2 bases, and the junction held 10 bases outside the gene matches. The CDR3 DNA reads TGCAGCGCAATGGTGCGGGGGAGTCAAGAGACCCAGTACTTC. Encoded protein: CSAMVRGSQETQYF. Full variable domain (rest looked up from reference TRBV29-1 and TRBJ2-5): SAVISQKPSRDICQRGTSLTIQCQVDSQVTMMFWYRQQPGQSLTLIATANQGSEATYESGFVIDKFPISRPNLTFSTLTVSNMSPEDSSIYLCSAMVRGSQETQYFGPGTRLLVL.

The rearrangement joins TRBV6-2 or TRBV6-3 to TRBJ2-1, with a possible D match to TRBD1 (5 bases). V shed 6 bases and J shed 6 bases, with 9 bases lying between them. Germline CDR1 reads MNHEY; CDR2 reads SVGEGT. This CDR3 comprises 12 residues. CDR3 nucleotide sequence: TGTGCCAGCAGGGGGCACGCCAATGAGCAGTTCTTC. Protein sequence: CASRGHANEQFF.

The genes are TRBV9 and TRBJ2-3; D might be TRBD1 or TRBD2, each matching 5 bases. Trimming left V 0 bases short and J 1 base short, with 9 bases between. Germline CDR1 SGDLS, CDR2 YYNGEE. The CDR3 is 15 residues long. The CDR3 sequence is CASSVAGGGTDTQYF. DNA of the CDR3: TGTGCCAGCAGCGTAGCTGGGGGAGGCACAGATACGCAGTATTTT.

The V gene is TRBV7-9, the J gene TRBJ1-1; 8 bases map to TRBD1. The ends lost 0 bases at V and 4 bases at J; junction bases unmatched: 1. Germline V gene lookup returns CDR1 SEHNR and CDR2 FQNEAQ (reference sequence). The CDR3 spans 14 residues. This CDR3 reads CASSLAQGATEAFF. CDR3 in DNA: TGTGCCAGCAGCTTAGCGCAGGGGGCCACTGAAGCTTTCTTT.

The chain uses TRBV12-5 and TRBJ2-1; D call uncertain. From germline, CDR1 is LGHNT and CDR2 FRNRAP. The V end was cut by 9 bases, the J end by 7 bases, with 10 bases between. This CDR3 spans 11 amino acids. The CDR3, as DNA: TGTGCTAGCTTCTGGGGAAATGAGCAGTTCTTC. This codes for CASFWGNEQFF.

The chain uses TRBV24-1 and TRBJ2-2; 8 nucleotides align to TRBD2. Trimming removed 6 bases from V and 1 base from J; junction bases left unmatched: 12. The CDR3 runs to 18 residues. CDR1 KGHDR and CDR2 SFDVKD come from the germline V gene. The CDR3 bases are TGTGCCACCAGTCGACCGGGGGGGCTCTCGGGGAACACCGGGGAGCTGTTTTTT. Translating gives CATSRPGGLSGNTGELFF.

V and J are TRBV13 and TRBJ1-6; no definite D call. The CDR3 has 14 residues. The ends were cut back, 2 bases at V and 10 bases at J, with 12 bases in the middle. The germline V gene encodes CDR1 PRHDT and CDR2 FYEKMQ (reference sequence). CDR3 in DNA: TGTGCCAGCAGCTTAAAGGGTTCTTTGTCACCCCTCCACTTT. Translated, it gives CASSLKGSLSPLHF.

The chain carries TRBV2 and TRBJ1-1; D perhaps matches TRBD1 (5 bases). Trimming shortened V by 4 bases and J by 6 bases, and 18 bases separated the two germline ends. The CDR3 runs to 15 residues. From germline, CDR1 is SNHLY and CDR2 FYNNEI. The chain's CDR3 is CASSGPGTALAEAFF. The CDR3 DNA sequence: TGTGCCAGCAGTGGACCCGGGACGGCCCTCGCTGAAGCTTTCTTT.

V is TRBV25-1 and J is TRBJ1-2; 7 nucleotides agree with TRBD1. The CDR3 has 12 residues. Trimming at V came to 7 bases and at J to 8 bases, leaving 7 bases not matched to a gene. CDR1 is MGHDK, CDR2 SYGVNS, per germline. The CDR3 sequence: CASTGGAGGYTF. The DNA of the CDR3 is TGTGCCAGCACAGGGGGAGCGGGAGGCTACACCTTC.

CDR3 DNA sequence: TGTGCCAGCAGCCCTCAGGGGAAAGGAGAAAAACTGTTTTTT. Translation: CASSPQGKGEKLFF. The V gene is TRBV9, the J gene TRBJ1-4; D might be TRBD1 (6 bases). Germline CDR1 is SGDLS and CDR2 is YYNGEE. The V end lost 4 bases, the J end lost 8 bases, and 15 bases lay between the germline ends. This CDR3 is built from 14 residues.

The V and J genes are TRBV25-1 and TRBJ1-5; D uncertain. V gave up 7 bases and J gave up 4 bases, with 11 bases separating them. The germline gives CDR1 MGHDK, CDR2 SYGVNS. This CDR3 comprises 13 residues. The CDR3 DNA is TGTGCCAGCACATGGGGTGAAAATCAGCCCCAGCATTTT. Protein: CASTWGENQPQHF. Together with reference TRBV25-1 and TRBJ1-5, the CDR3 gives the full variable domain: EADIYQTPRYLVIGTGKKITLECSQTMGHDKMYWYQQDPGMELHLIHYSYGVNSTEKGDLSSESTVSRIRTEHFPLTLESARPSHTSQYLCASTWGENQPQHFGDGTRLSIL.

The chain links TRBV7-9 to TRBJ2-5, with TRBD2 identical over 7 bases. CDR3 length equals 13 residues. Unmatched junction bases numbered 6, after V lost 6 bases and J lost 5 bases. Germline assignment: CDR1 SEHNR and CDR2 FQNEAQ (reference sequence). For the CDR3, the DNA is TGTGCCAGCAGACCAGACGGGGGGGAGACCCAGTACTTC. Protein sequence: CASRPDGGETQYF.

J is TRBJ2-1 and V is TRBV18; TRBD2 matches 8 bases. Germline CDR1 is KGHSH and CDR2 is LQKENI. This CDR3 comprises 16 residues. The trim removed 2 bases at V and 5 bases at J, leaving 8 bases unmatched. CDR3 DNA: TGTGCCAGCTCACCAAAATCAGCGGGGGCCAACAATGAGCAGTTCTTC. Protein: CASSPKSAGANNEQFF.

The chain is built from TRBV4-3 and TRBJ2-1; a weak D match, TRBD2 (7 bases). CDR1 is LGHNA and CDR2 is YSLEER in the germline V gene. The V and J ends lost 8 bases and 2 bases respectively, with 19 bases between them. CDR3 length: 16 residues. This chain's CDR3 is CASAQPPGGPYNEQFF. The CDR3 DNA is TGCGCCAGCGCCCAGCCCCCGGGGGGCCCCTACAATGAGCAGTTCTTC.

The chain couples TRBV12-3 or TRBV12-4 to TRBJ1-5, with 9 bases aligning to TRBD1. This CDR3 contains 14 residues. With 5 bases clipped from V and 5 bases from J, the junction kept 4 bases outside the gene matches. The CDR3 nucleotides are TGTGCCAGCAGTCTTGGACAGGGGCATCAGCCCCAGCATTTT. This sequence encodes CASSLGQGHQPQHF.

The chain joins TRBV12-3 or TRBV12-4 to TRBJ2-1; D gene uncertain. Trimming stripped 8 bases from V and 12 bases from J, with 14 bases between. CDR3 size: 11 residues. CDR3 DNA: TGTGCCAGCGAGTCACCCCGAGGGCAGTTCTTC. It is translated as CASESPRGQFF.

The rearrangement joins TRBV4-2 to TRBJ2-1; 11 nucleotides align to TRBD2. From germline, CDR1 is LGHNA and CDR2 YNFKEQ. After removal of 4 bases from V and 6 bases from J, the junction contained 5 bases not matched to a gene. The CDR3 totals 15 residues. The CDR3 region is CASSPSGLAVNEQFF. The CDR3 nucleotides are TGTGCCAGCAGCCCCTCGGGACTAGCGGTCAATGAGCAGTTCTTC.

The genes are TRBV18 and TRBJ1-2; 10 nucleotides line up with TRBD1. Unmatched junction bases numbered 0, after V lost 3 bases and J lost 5 bases. CDR1 is KGHSH and CDR2 is LQKENI in the germline V gene. The CDR3 loop spans 13 amino acids. The CDR3 reads CASSPGQGYGYTF. CDR3 nucleotide sequence: TGTGCCAGCTCACCGGGACAGGGGTATGGCTACACCTTC. Together with reference TRBV18 and TRBJ1-2, the CDR3 gives the full variable domain: NAGVMQNPRHLVRRRGQEARLRCSPMKGHSHVYWYRQLPEEGLKFMVYLQKENIIDESGMPKERFSAEFPKEGPSILRIQQVVRGDSAAYFCASSPGQGYGYTFGSGTRLTVV.

CDR3 region: CASSVEGVQETQYF. Written as DNA, the CDR3 is TGTGCCAGCAGCGTAGAGGGGGTTCAAGAGACCCAGTACTTC. The chain combines TRBV9 with TRBJ2-5; D possibly corresponds to TRBD1 (6 bases). Germline V gives CDR1 SGDLS, CDR2 YYNGEE. The CDR3 sequence is 14 residues long. The V end lost 0 bases, the J end lost 2 bases, and 8 bases lay between the germline ends.